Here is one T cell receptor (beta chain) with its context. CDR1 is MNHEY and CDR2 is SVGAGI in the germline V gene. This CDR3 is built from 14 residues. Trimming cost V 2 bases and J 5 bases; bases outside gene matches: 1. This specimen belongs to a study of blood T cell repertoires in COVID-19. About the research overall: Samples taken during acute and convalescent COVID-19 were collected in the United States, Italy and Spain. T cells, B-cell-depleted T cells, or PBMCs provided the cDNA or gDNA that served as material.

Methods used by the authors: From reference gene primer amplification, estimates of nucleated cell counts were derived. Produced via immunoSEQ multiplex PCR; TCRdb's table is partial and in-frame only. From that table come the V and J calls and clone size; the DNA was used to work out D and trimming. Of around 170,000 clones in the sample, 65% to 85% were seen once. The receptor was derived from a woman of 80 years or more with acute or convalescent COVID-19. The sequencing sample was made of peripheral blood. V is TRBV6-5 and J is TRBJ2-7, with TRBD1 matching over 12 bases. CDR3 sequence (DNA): TGTGCCAGCAGTTACGGGACAGGGGGCGACGAGCAGTACTTC. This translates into CASSYGTGGDEQYF.